This TCR beta chain is drawn from a study of CD8 T cells in ankylosing spondylitis. Whole-study findings and limits: Disease-associated clones were CD8+ and fairly uncommon in peripheral blood. Seemingly distinctive of ankylosing spondylitis blood was a TCR beta motif formed by eight highly homologous variants. Earlier literature documents some of the motif variants in reactive arthritis synovial fluid and blood.

This clonotype was found many times. Its target is unknown. This CDR3 has 11 residues. Germline V gene data show CDR1 as SGHDT and CDR2 as YYEEEE. With 1 base removed from V and 6 bases from J, the gap between germline ends came to 5 bases. Molecular-barcoded quantitative 5'-RACE produced these TCR beta libraries. One entry per CDR3 protein results from TCRdb running MiXCR on the 5' RACE reads. This table has a few hundred thousand distinct CDR3 sequences, about 20% appearing once. The rearrangement joins TRBV5-6 to TRBJ2-7; D gene ambiguous. The clonotype comes from a male donor with ankylosing spondylitis. Sequencing was performed on blood, either unsorted or a sorted T cell fraction (not recorded which). The CDR3 nucleotides read TGTGCCAGCAGCTTGTTTGCCGAGCAGTACTTC. As protein: CASSLFAEQYF. Variable domain in full (rest from reference TRBV5-6 and TRBJ2-7): DAGVTQSPTHLIKTRGQQVTLRCSPKSGHDTVSWYQQALGQGPQFIFQYYEEEERQRGNFPDRFSGHQFPNYSSELNVNALLLGDSALYLCASSLFAEQYFGPGTRLTVT.